This TCR beta chain was observed in a study of Ad26.COV2.S vaccination and SARS-CoV-2 variants. Study overall: Intramuscular Ad26.COV2.S doses were given once or twice, 56 days apart.

Treatment described: around 19 received Ad26.COV2.S at low or high dose, single or two shots; about 5 received placebo; per-sample allocation not given. Vaccine and placebo recipients were sampled on day 63 after the first injection. General study points: Researchers cautioned that TCR breadth and depth analyses may have underestimated total T cell responses.

CDR3 length: 14 residues. Germline lookup yields CDR1 WNHNN and CDR2 SYGVQD (reference sequence). V lost 7 bases and J lost 2, with 15 bases in between. On this clone itself: Its antigen is not known.

Sequencing used immunoSEQ multiplex PCR; TCRdb keeps in-frame clones, though not all of them. The profile covers hundreds of thousands of clones, with 89% appearing a single time and 2% to 3% taken by the ten largest. The sample in question was peripheral blood, obtained in a trial of Ad26.COV2.S vaccine versus placebo. The sequence was collected from a person between 18 and 65 years old who received the Ad26.COV2.S COVID-19 vaccine or a placebo. V is TRBV10-1 and J is TRBJ2-7; a weak D match, TRBD1 (5 bases). The DNA of the CDR3 is TGCGCCAGCATCCCCCAGGGCGACGCCTACGAGCAGTACGTC. Its translation: CASIPQGDAYEQYV.